This TCR beta chain was recorded in a study of chemoradiotherapy in HPV16-positive cancers. Whole-study context: Functional T-cell assays on a couple of HPV16-positive patients' cells defined candidate HPV-specific clones and common TCR motifs.

In regard to this clone: Its antigen is currently unknown.

The germline V gene encodes CDR1 SGHTA and CDR2 FQGNSA. The CDR3 has 17 amino acids. The V end lost 5 bases, the J end lost 2 bases, and 19 bases lay between the germline ends. TCRdb's copy holds only in-frame clones and misses some; the assay was immunoSEQ multiplex PCR. The sample lists 30,000 to 35,000 clones, roughly nine tenths occurring once. Findings of the study overall: The functional HPV-specific definition rests on just a couple of HPV16-positive patients. Non-HPV-specific T cells did not expand in tumors during treatment, whereas candidate HPV-specific clones and E7-related motifs did.

The chain employs TRBV7-2 and TRBJ1-5; D not resolved. Here the sequenced sample was blood, taken from a patient who underwent chemoradiotherapy. This receptor was taken from a human donor with HPV-associated anogenital cancer. The CDR3 region has the DNA TGTGCCAGCAGCCCCAGGACCGACTTGAGAGGCAATCAGCCCCAGCATTTT. This translates into CASSPRTDLRGNQPQHF.